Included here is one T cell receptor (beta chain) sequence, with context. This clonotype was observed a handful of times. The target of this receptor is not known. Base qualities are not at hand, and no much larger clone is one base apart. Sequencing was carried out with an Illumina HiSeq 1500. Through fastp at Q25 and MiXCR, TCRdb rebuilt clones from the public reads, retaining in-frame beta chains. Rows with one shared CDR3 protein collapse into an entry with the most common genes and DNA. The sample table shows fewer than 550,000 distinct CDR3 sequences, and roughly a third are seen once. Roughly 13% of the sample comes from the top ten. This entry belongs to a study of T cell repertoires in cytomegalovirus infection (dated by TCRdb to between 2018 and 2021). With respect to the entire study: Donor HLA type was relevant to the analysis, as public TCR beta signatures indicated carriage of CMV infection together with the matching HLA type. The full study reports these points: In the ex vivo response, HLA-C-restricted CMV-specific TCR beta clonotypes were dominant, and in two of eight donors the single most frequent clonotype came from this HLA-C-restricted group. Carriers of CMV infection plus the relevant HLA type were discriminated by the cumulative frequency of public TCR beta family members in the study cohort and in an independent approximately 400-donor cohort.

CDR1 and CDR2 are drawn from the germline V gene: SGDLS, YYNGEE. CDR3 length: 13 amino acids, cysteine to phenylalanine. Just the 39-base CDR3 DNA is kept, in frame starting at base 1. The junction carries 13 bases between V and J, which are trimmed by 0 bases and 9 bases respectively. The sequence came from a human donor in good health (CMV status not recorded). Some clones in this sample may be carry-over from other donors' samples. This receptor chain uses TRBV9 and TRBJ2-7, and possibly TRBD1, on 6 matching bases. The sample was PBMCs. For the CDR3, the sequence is CASSVGAGDGQYF. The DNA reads TGTGCCAGCAGCGTAGGGGCAGGGGACGGGCAGTACTTC. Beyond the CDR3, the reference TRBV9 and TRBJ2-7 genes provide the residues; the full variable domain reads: DSGVTQTPKHLITATGQRVTLRCSPRSGDLSVYWYQQSLDQGLQFLIQYYNGEERAKGNILERFSAQQFPDLHSELNLSSLELGDSALYFCASSVGAGDGQYFGPGTRLTVT.